This T cell receptor (beta chain) comes out of a study of blood T cell repertoires in COVID-19. Study details: Material from acute and convalescent COVID-19 was sourced from the United States, Italy and Spain.

In the original workflow: Reference gene primer amplification gave nucleated cell count estimates. Clones were sequenced by immunoSEQ multiplex PCR, and TCRdb holds only the in-frame ones, with some missing. The DNA was the basis for D and trimming; V, J and clone size are from that table. The table records hundreds of thousands of clones, under 90% of them present only once. Trimming shortened V by 1 base and J by 0 bases, and 10 bases separated the two germline ends. CDR3 length: 15 residues. CDR1 SGHTA and CDR2 FQGNSA come from the germline V gene. Cohort placement rested on clinical history that participants reported themselves.

The chain carries TRBV7-2 and TRBJ2-7; tentatively, D is TRBD1 (5 bases). This clonotype was sampled from a man aged 40-49 years who had recovered from COVID-19. Source material: PBMCs or T cells enriched from blood (not recorded which). This CDR3 is CASSLVPTASYEQYF. CDR3 bases: TGTGCCAGCAGCTTAGTGCCGACAGCCTCCTACGAGCAGTACTTC.